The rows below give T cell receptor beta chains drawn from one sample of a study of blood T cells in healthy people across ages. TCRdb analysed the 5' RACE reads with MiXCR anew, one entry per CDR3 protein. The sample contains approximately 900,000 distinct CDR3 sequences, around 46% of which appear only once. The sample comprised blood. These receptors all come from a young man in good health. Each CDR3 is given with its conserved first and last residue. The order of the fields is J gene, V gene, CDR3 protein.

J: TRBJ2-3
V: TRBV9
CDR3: CASSTGQGASDTQYF

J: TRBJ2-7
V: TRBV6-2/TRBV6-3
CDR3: CASRLRDISYEQYF

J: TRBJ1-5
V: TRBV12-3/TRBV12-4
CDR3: CASRLQGRGNQPQHF

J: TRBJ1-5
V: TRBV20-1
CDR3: CSASRPRQGHEQPQHF

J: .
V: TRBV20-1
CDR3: CSVQGAISYEQYF

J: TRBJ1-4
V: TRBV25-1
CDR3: CASSEWGGNEKLFF

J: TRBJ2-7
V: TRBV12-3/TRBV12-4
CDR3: CASSLLAARSYEQYF

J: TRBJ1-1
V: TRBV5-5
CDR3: CASSRTDTMNTEAFF

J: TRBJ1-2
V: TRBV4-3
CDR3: CASSPDIREALGGYTF

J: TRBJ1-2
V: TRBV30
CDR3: CAWRQGIYGYTF

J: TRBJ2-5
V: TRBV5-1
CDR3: CASSLNQGSETQYF

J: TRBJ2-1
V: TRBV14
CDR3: CASSQYGNEQFF

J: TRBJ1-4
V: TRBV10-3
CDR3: CAISGTGGGEKLFF

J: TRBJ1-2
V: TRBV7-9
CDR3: CASSPRDRRANYGYTF

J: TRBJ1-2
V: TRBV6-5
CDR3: CASREGDRAGYTF

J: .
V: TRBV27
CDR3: CASSSRLAGGRSYNEQYF

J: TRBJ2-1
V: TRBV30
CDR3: CAWNTGVAYNEQFF

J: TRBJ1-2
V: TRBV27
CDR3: CASSRSGTVETRNYGYTF

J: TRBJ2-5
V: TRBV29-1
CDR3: CSVERLLGYETQYF

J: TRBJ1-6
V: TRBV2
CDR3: CASSEHPDSPLHF

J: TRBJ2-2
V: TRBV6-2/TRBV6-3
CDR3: CASSYLAGENTGELFF

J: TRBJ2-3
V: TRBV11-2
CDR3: CASSSRTGITDTQYF

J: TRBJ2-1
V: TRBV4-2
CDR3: CASSPTGLEAYNEQFF

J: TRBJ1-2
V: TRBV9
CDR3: CASRGASNYGYTF

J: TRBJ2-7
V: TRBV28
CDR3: CASSLITLAGVYEQYF

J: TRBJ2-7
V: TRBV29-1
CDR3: CSVTVAGGLQSYEQYF

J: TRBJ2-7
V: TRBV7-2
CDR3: CASSPASMGVQEYF

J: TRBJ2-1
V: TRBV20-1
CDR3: CSARDHGGGSYNEQFF

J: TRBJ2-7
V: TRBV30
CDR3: CAWSYGRVPYEQYF

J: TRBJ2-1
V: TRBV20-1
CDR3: CSGGQAGGLYNEQFF

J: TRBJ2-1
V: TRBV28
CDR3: CASSFGGTEQFF

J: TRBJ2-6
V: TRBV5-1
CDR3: CASSFSASSDRSGANVLTF

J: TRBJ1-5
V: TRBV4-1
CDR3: CASSPMTTGNQPQHF

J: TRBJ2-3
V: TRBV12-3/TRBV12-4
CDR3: CASNLGLSGTDTQYF

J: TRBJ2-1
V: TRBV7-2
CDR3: CASSLRLAGVGEQFF

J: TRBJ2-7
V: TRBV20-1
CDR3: CSARYPGLYNYEQYF

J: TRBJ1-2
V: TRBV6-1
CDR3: CASSRYSTGNKNYGYTF

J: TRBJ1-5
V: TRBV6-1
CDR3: CASSNRKGNQPQHF

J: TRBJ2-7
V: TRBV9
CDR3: CASSVSTGGIYEQYF

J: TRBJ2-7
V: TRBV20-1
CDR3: CSARDPRSGSSYEQYF

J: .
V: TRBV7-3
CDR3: CASSRGGASYNEQYF

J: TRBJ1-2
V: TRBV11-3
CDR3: CASSLSRTQYGYTF

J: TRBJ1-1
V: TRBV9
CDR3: CANSVGGTEAFF

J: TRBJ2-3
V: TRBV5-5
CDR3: CASSLAAGEWPDTQYF

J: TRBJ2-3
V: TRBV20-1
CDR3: CSASLGGADTQYF

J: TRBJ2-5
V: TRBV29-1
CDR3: CSVAPRLGDPETQYF

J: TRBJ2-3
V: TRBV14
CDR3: CASSPDWVPDTQYF

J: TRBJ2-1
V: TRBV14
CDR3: CASSQDTGYDEQFF

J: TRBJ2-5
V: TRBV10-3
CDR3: CAISGGLGGETQYF

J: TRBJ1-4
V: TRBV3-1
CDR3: CASSARQGNEKLFF

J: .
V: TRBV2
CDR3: CASSTNRAAGAEQYF

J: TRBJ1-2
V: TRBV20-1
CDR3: CSARDQTVTSNYGYTF

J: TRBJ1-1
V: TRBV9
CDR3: CASSVDGVTEAFF

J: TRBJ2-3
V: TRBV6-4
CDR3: CAGGSGDTQYF

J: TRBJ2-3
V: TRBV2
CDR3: CASREGSTDTQYF